Following are 19 T cell receptor beta chains from one sample sequenced in a study of blood T cell repertoires in COVID-19. TCRdb's copy holds only in-frame clones and misses some; the assay was immunoSEQ multiplex PCR. The data hold approximately 220,000 clones, with about 87% observed a single time. The sequenced material came from PBMCs or T cells enriched from blood (not recorded which). Receptor source: a woman in her twenties or thirties with acute COVID-19.

This sequence joins TRBV10-3 and TRBJ2-5, with 10 bases fitting TRBD2. V lost 6 bases, J lost 2 bases, and 3 bases stayed unmatched. The germline CDR1 and CDR2 sequences are ENHRY and SYGVKD. This CDR3 spans 14 amino acids. In nucleotides, the CDR3 is TGTGCCATCAGACCTAGCGGGGGTCAAGAGACCCAGTACTTC. It yields the protein CAIRPSGGQETQYF.

The rearrangement uses TRBV30 and TRBJ1-1, with a possible D match to TRBD1 (5 bases). The germline CDR1 and CDR2 sequences are GTSNPN and SVGIG (reference sequence). V was trimmed by 0 bases and J by 3 bases, leaving 8 bases between them. The CDR3 loop spans 13 amino acids. CDR3 nucleotides: TGTGCCTGGAGTGTCGACAGAGACACTGAAGCTTTCTTT. The encoded protein is CAWSVDRDTEAFF.

V usage is TRBV28 and J usage is TRBJ1-1; 8 nucleotides match TRBD1. The V gene end was trimmed by 4 bases and the J gene end by 0 bases; junction bases not matched to a gene: 10. The CDR3 consists of 17 residues. Germline values: CDR1 MDHEN, CDR2 SYDVKM. For the CDR3, the DNA is TGTGCCAGCAGTTGGGTTAGGACAGGGCGAATGAACACTGAAGCTTTCTTT. Its translation is CASSWVRTGRMNTEAFF.

The chain carries TRBV5-4 and TRBJ2-3; D might be TRBD2 (7 bases). The CDR3 spans 15 residues. Trimming removed 2 bases at V and 2 bases at J, with 12 bases between. Germline CDR1 is SGHNT and CDR2 is YYREEE (reference sequence). CDR3 coding DNA: TGTGCCAGCAGCTTTGGCGGGGGCCCCACAGATACGCAGTATTTT. This codes for CASSFGGGPTDTQYF.

The chain links TRBV23-1 to TRBJ1-2; 9 nucleotides agree with TRBD1. TRBV23-1 carries the ORF label, with uncertain function. CDR3 length: 15 residues. J gave up 8 bases and V 1 base, and 8 bases lay outside the gene matches. CDR3 amino acids: CASSQCSGTGKGYTF. DNA of the CDR3: TGCGCCAGCAGTCAATGTTCCGGGACAGGGAAAGGCTACACCTTC.

The rearrangement uses TRBV20-1 and TRBJ1-2; 8 bases agree with TRBD1. CDR3 length: 12 residues. V shed 3 bases, J shed 8 bases, and the junction held 5 bases outside the gene matches. The germline V gene encodes CDR1 DFQATT and CDR2 SNEGSKA (reference sequence). The CDR3 region has the DNA TGCAGTGCTAGTCAGGGGGCCAACGGCTACACCTTC. This codes for CSASQGANGYTF.

This rearrangement joins TRBV12-5 to TRBJ1-3, with 10 nucleotides matching TRBD1. The CDR3 length is 18 residues. CDR1 and CDR2 from the germline V gene are LGHNT and FRNRAP. With 0 bases clipped from V and 0 bases from J, the junction kept 5 bases outside the gene matches. DNA for the CDR3: TGTGCTAGTGGTTTGGTACAGGGGACAGGGGACTCTGGAAACACCATATATTTT. This gives the protein CASGLVQGTGDSGNTIYF.

The chain uses TRBV19 and TRBJ1-2; the D gene is possibly TRBD1 (5 bases). The CDR3 loop spans 13 amino acids. The germline gives CDR1 LNHDA, CDR2 SQIVND (reference sequence). The germline V and J ends were trimmed by 2 bases and 5 bases, with 9 bases remaining between them. The CDR3 nucleotides read TGTGCCAGTAGTATAAGACAGACTTATGGCTACACCTTC. Its protein is CASSIRQTYGYTF.

The J gene is TRBJ2-1, the V gene TRBV7-9; perhaps TRBD1 as D (6 bases). This CDR3 has 17 residues. The V and J ends lost 5 bases and 5 bases respectively, with 22 bases between them. CDR1 and CDR2 from the germline V gene are SEHNR and FQNEAQ (reference sequence). CDR3 nucleotide sequence: TGTGCCAGCAGCCCTCCTCTAGGGGGAATCACGAACAATGAGCAGTTCTTC. Protein: CASSPPLGGITNNEQFF.

In DNA form, the CDR3 reads TGTGCCAGCAGCCAAATGGAGACAGGAAGACTGTTTTTT. As protein: CASSQMETGRLFF. V usage is TRBV16 and J usage is TRBJ1-4, with a possible D match to TRBD1 (6 bases). The CDR3 is 13 amino acids. CDR1 KGHSY and CDR2 FQNENV come from the germline V gene. The ends were cut back, 2 bases at V and 13 bases at J, with 14 bases in the middle.

The J gene is TRBJ2-2, the V gene TRBV9; D may be TRBD2 (6 bases). Trimming removed 4 bases from V and 4 bases from J, with 8 bases in between. The germline CDR1 and CDR2 sequences are SGDLS and YYNGEE. This CDR3 is 13 amino acids long. The CDR3 region has the DNA TGTGCCAGCAGCCCCGGGGGCACCGGGGAGCTGTTTTTT. This translates into CASSPGGTGELFF.

The chain uses TRBV3-1 (or the pseudogene TRBV3-2) and TRBJ2-5, with D possibly matching TRBD2 (6 bases). The CDR3 has 15 amino acids. V dropped 0 bases and J dropped 6 bases, with 14 bases sitting between them. Per the germline V gene, CDR1 is LGHDT and CDR2 is YNNKEL (reference sequence). CDR3 in amino acids: CASSQDSSAGKTQYF. The CDR3 DNA reads TGTGCCAGCAGCCAAGATAGTAGCGCGGGAAAGACCCAGTACTTC.

The gene calls are TRBV18 and TRBJ1-5, with 11 bases aligning to TRBD1. With 4 bases clipped from V and 5 bases from J, the junction kept 1 base outside the gene matches. This CDR3 spans 14 amino acids. Germline loops: CDR1 KGHSH, CDR2 LQKENI. This chain's CDR3 is CASSRGQGDQPQHF. The CDR3 bases are TGTGCCAGCTCACGGGGACAGGGGGATCAGCCCCAGCATTTT.

The chain combines TRBV6-5 with TRBJ2-5; D may be TRBD2 (5 bases). Between the trimmed V and J ends, which lost 7 bases and 5 bases, there was a span of 20 bases. CDR3 size: 15 residues. Per the germline V gene, CDR1 is MNHEY and CDR2 is SVGAGI. CDR3 sequence: CASKDELRPGETQYF. Written as DNA, the CDR3 is TGTGCCAGCAAGGACGAACTGCGACCGGGGGAGACCCAGTACTTC.

CDR3 bases: TGTGCCAGCAGCTTGGGGACAGTCGGGACGGGGGAGCAGTACTTC. The encoded protein is CASSLGTVGTGEQYF. This chain uses TRBV6-5 with TRBJ2-7; 7 bases map to TRBD1. The trim removed 6 bases at V and 7 bases at J, leaving 15 bases unmatched. The germline gives CDR1 MNHEY, CDR2 SVGAGI. CDR3 length: 15 residues.

The CDR3 DNA sequence: TGTGCCAGCAGCTTACATGGGCAGGTGGAGACCCAGTACTTC. Protein product: CASSLHGQVETQYF. The chain has TRBV7-2 and TRBJ2-5; D remains unclear. Trimming removed 2 bases from V and 5 bases from J, with 12 bases in between. This CDR3 is built from 14 residues. CDR1 SGHTA and CDR2 FQGNSA come from the germline V gene.

J is TRBJ2-3 and V is TRBV7-6; 8 bases align to TRBD1. V trimming: 8 bases; J trimming: 2 bases; junction bases outside the gene matches: 9. Looked up from germline, CDR1 is SGHVS and CDR2 is FNYEAQ. This CDR3 spans 15 amino acids. The CDR3 protein is CASQRGTGFTDTQYF. The CDR3 DNA reads TGTGCCAGCCAAAGGGGGACAGGATTCACAGATACGCAGTATTTT. Using reference TRBV7-6 and TRBJ2-3 for the parts outside the CDR3, the full variable domain is GAGVSQSPRYKVTKRGQDVALRCDPISGHVSLYWYRQALGQGPEFLTYFNYEAQQDKSGLPNDRFSAERPEGSISTLTIQRTEQRDSAMYRCASQRGTGFTDTQYFGPGTRLTVL.

This chain links TRBV9 with TRBJ1-2, with 9 nucleotides matching TRBD1. This CDR3 region has 16 residues. Germline values: CDR1 SGDLS, CDR2 YYNGEE. V trimming: 4 bases; J trimming: 6 bases; junction bases outside the gene matches: 13. This CDR3 reads CASSTPRTGVPHGYTF. The CDR3, as DNA: TGTGCCAGCAGCACCCCGCGGACAGGGGTTCCCCATGGCTACACCTTC.

This chain uses TRBV20-1 with TRBJ2-3; TRBD2 aligns across 10 bases. The CDR3 contains 16 residues. V shed 3 bases and J 5 bases; nucleotides not matched to a gene: 11. The germline CDR1 and CDR2 sequences are DFQATT and SNEGSKA (reference sequence). CDR3 coding DNA: TGCAGTGCTAGTCCAGGTCAAGCGGGGGGGCTAGATACGCAGTATTTT. It yields the protein CSASPGQAGGLDTQYF.